The 9 T cell receptor beta chains in this list originate from one sample, sequenced in a study of blood T cell repertoires in COVID-19. Profiling relied on immunoSEQ multiplex PCR, and the TCRdb table lists in-frame clones only, not all of them. This table has around 94,000 clones, approximately 92% appearing once. Sequenced: peripheral blood. These receptors all come from a man between 18 and 29 years old with acute or convalescent COVID-19.

The chain carries TRBV12-5 and TRBJ1-1; TRBD1 matches at 7 bases. Trimming cost V 3 bases and J 2 bases; bases outside gene matches: 9. Per the germline V gene, CDR1 is LGHNT and CDR2 is FRNRAP. The CDR3 covers 16 residues. The CDR3 loop is CASGLSTDRVNTEAFF. DNA of the CDR3: TGTGCTAGTGGTTTATCTACCGACAGGGTTAACACTGAAGCTTTCTTT.

This rearrangement joins TRBV4-1 to TRBJ2-7; 9 nucleotides agree with TRBD2. The V gene's germline CDR1 is MGHRA and CDR2 YSYEKL. The CDR3 covers 19 residues. The V gene end was trimmed by 1 base and the J gene end by 2 bases; junction bases not matched to a gene: 15. The CDR3 nucleotides read TGCGCCAGCAGCCAAGTTACCCTCGCGGGGGGGCTCCTACCCTACGAGCAGTACTTC. It encodes CASSQVTLAGGLLPYEQYF.

A note on this clone: This specimen includes other DNA sequences encoding the same CDR3. The J gene is TRBJ2-4, the V gene TRBV5-1; D may be TRBD1 (5 bases). The CDR3 runs to 14 residues. Looked up from germline, CDR1 is SGHRS and CDR2 is YFSETQ. V lost 2 bases and J lost 2, with 8 bases in between. The CDR3 DNA reads as TGCGCCAGCAGCTTAGACAGAACCAAAAACATTCAGTACTTC. It is translated as CASSLDRTKNIQYF.

This chain joins TRBV2 and TRBJ2-1, with D maybe TRBD1 (6 bases). The V gene lost 7 bases and the J gene lost 9 bases, with 16 bases spanning the gap. Germline lookup yields CDR1 SNHLY and CDR2 FYNNEI. The CDR3 runs 13 residues. Here the CDR3 DNA reads TGTGCCAGCACTTCGGACAGCCGGGGTGAGCAGTTCTTC. Translation: CASTSDSRGEQFF. Complete variable domain (other parts from reference TRBV2 and TRBJ2-1): EPEVTQTPSHQVTQMGQEVILRCVPISNHLYFYWYRQILGQKVEFLVSFYNNEISEKSEIFDDQFSVERPDGSNFTLKIRSTKLEDSAMYFCASTSDSRGEQFFGPGTRLTVL.

The V call is TRBV7-2, the J call TRBJ1-1; D unclear. The CDR3 loop spans 13 amino acids. Trimming cost V 2 bases and J 3 bases, with 7 bases left between them. The germline gives CDR1 SGHTA, CDR2 FQGNSA. This CDR3 reads CASSLFPDTEAFF. The CDR3 nucleotides read TGTGCCAGCAGCTTATTCCCGGACACTGAAGCTTTCTTT.

V and J are TRBV15 and TRBJ2-5, with unresolved D. The CDR3 has 13 residues. V was clipped by 5 bases and J by 2 bases, with 9 bases between them. CDR1 and CDR2 from the germline V gene are LNHNV and YYDKDF (reference sequence). CDR3 protein: CATSGLRQETQYF. CDR3 DNA: TGTGCCACCAGCGGGCTCAGGCAAGAGACCCAGTACTTC.

The chain is built from TRBV7-9 and TRBJ1-1; D not certain. This CDR3 spans 15 amino acids. Germline CDR1 and CDR2: SEHNR and FQNEAQ (reference sequence). The V end lost 3 bases, the J end lost 1 base, and 12 bases lay between the germline ends. The CDR3 region has the DNA TGTGCCAGCAGCTTCTGGGCAGGTCGGAACACTGAAGCTTTCTTT. Amino acids: CASSFWAGRNTEAFF.

V is TRBV18 and J is TRBJ1-2; D possibly corresponds to TRBD1 (6 bases). CDR3 size: 16 residues. Germline CDR1 reads KGHSH; CDR2 reads LQKENI. V dropped 6 bases and J dropped 0 bases, with 17 bases sitting between them. CDR3 loop: CASSVLGAGSNYGYTF. CDR3 bases: TGTGCCAGCTCCGTCTTGGGGGCAGGTTCTAACTATGGCTACACCTTC.

The CDR3: CASSRRLENEAFF. The CDR3 coding sequence is TGTGCCAGCAGCCGTAGACTAGAGAATGAAGCTTTCTTT. This chain joins TRBV27 and TRBJ1-1; no clear D. Germline values: CDR1 MNHEY, CDR2 SMNVEV (reference sequence). Trimming pared 6 bases from V and 7 bases from J, leaving 15 bases between. This CDR3 spans 13 amino acids.